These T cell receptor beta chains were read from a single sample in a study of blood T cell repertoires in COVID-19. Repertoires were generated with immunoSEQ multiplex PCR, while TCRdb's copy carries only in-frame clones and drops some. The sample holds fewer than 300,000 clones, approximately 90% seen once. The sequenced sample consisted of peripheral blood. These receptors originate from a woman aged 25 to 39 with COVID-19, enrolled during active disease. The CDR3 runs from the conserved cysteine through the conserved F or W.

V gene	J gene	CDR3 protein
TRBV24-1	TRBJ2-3	CATQAGTGSRDTQYF
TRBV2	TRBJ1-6	CASSGRGRNSPLHF
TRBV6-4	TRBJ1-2	CASSQSRQVPTYGYTF
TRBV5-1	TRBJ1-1	CASSQEEGAFYTEAFF
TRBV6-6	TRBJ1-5	CASSYRTEYSNQPQHF
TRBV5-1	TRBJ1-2	CASSTGTEAYGYTF
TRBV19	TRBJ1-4	CASSQSTGVEKLFF
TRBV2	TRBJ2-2	CASTPSGRPTGELFF
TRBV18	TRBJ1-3	CASSPGSGAGNTIYF
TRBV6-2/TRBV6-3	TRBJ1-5	CASSPQGINQPQHF
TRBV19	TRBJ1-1	CASSIGGGASHTEAFF
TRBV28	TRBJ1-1	CASSLFVTSRRNTEAFF
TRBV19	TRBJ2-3	CASTPGSTDTQYF
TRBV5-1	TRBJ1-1	CASSQTGANTEAFF
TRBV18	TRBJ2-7	CASSRMQGLGYEQYF
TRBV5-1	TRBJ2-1	CASSLTGQGMDEQFF
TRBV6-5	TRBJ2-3	CASSLRQGYTDTQYF
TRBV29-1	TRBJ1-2	CSVEKVGGDYGYTF
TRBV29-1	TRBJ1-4	CSVGQANEKLFF
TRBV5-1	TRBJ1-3	CASSLVGGYGGNTIYF
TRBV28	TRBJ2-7	CASSSGDRAIVEQYF
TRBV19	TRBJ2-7	CASSTSAGGPYEQYF
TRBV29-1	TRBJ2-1	CSVEDTSGPYNEQFF
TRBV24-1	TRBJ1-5	CATSEEGLQPQHF
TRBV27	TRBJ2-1	CASGLAGGYNEQFF
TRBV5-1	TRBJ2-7	CASSLAGVGLKYF
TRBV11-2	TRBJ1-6	CASSLEGGQGSSYNSPLHF
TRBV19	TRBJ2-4	CASSHDRARRDIQYF
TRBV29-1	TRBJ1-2	CSVEDSRGQDYGYTF
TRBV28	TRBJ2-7	CASSLARGQNEQYF
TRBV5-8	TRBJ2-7	CASNPGTSGPYEQYF
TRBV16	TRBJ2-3	CASSQSRQGYADTQYF
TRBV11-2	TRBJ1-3	CASSPGQGEMSTIYF
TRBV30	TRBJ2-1	CAQDRDDNEQFF
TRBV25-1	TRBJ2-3	CASSEQEGTTDTQYF
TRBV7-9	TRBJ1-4	CASSLVVDRRNEKLFF